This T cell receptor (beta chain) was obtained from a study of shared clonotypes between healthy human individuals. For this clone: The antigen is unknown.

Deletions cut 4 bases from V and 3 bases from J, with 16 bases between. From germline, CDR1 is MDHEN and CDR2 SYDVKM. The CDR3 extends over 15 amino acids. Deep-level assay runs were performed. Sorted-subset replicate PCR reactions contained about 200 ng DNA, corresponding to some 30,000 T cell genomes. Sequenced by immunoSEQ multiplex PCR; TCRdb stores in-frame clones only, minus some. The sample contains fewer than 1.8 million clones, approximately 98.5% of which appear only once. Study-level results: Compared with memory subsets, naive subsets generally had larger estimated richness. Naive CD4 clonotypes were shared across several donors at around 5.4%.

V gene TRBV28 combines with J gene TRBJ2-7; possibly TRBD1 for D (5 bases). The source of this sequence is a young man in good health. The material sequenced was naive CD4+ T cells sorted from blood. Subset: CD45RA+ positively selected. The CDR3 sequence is CASSSRTHSGYEQYF. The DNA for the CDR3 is TGTGCCAGCAGTTCCCGGACACACTCGGGCTACGAGCAGTACTTC.